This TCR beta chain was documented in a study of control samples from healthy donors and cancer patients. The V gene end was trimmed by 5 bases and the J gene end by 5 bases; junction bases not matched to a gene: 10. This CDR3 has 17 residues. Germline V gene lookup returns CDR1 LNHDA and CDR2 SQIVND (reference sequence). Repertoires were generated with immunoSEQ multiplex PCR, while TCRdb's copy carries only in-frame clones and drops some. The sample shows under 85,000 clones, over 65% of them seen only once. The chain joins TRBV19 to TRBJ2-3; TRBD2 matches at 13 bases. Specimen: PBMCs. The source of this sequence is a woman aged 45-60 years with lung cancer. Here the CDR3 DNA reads TGTGCCAGTAGTTCAGGACTAGCGGGGGTCTCTATAGATACGCAGTATTTT. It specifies CASSSGLAGVSIDTQYF.